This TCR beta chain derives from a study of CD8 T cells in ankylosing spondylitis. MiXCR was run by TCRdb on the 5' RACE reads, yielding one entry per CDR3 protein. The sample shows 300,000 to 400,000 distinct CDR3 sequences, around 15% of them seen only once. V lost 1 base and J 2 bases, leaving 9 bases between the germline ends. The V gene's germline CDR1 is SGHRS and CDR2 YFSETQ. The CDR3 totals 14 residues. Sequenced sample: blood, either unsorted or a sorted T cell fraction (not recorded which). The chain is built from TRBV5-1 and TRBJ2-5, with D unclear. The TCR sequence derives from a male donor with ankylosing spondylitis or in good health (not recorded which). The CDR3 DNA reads TGCGCCAGCAGCTTGCGCGGTAGTCAAGAGACCCAGTACTTC. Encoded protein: CASSLRGSQETQYF.